Listed below are T cell receptor beta chains from one sample, sequenced in a study of T cell changes during pregnancy in multiple sclerosis. Sequencing was performed with immunoSEQ multiplex PCR; in TCRdb, only in-frame clones are kept and a portion is missing. The table includes roughly 90,000 clones, roughly 90% detected once. This specimen consisted of peripheral blood, obtained in the first trimester of pregnancy. These TCRs come from a female donor in good health, enrolled as a control in a pregnancy study. Both conserved end residues are part of each CDR3. The order of the fields is clone size, D gene, J gene, V gene, CDR3 DNA, CDR3 protein. A D gene is named only where the DNA matches it firmly. Size is omitted from some rows. Given values are once, few, many or a class for expanded clones.

clone size: .
D gene: TRBD2
J gene: TRBJ2-5
V gene: TRBV6-1
CDR3 DNA: TGTGCCAGCAGGACGGGACTAGCGGCGGAGACCCAGTACTTC
CDR3 protein: CASRTGLAAETQYF

clone size: .
D gene: .
J gene: TRBJ1-4
V gene: TRBV27
CDR3 DNA: TGTGCCATCGAGACAGAGCCGGAGAAACTGTTTTTT
CDR3 protein: CAIETEPEKLFF

clone size: .
D gene: TRBD1
J gene: TRBJ1-1
V gene: TRBV7-8
CDR3 DNA: TGTGCCAGCAGCTTTAGGCCCGTTAGCGACAGGGTACGCACTGAAGCTTTCTTT
CDR3 protein: CASSFRPVSDRVRTEAFF

clone size: once
D gene: TRBD1
J gene: TRBJ2-2
V gene: TRBV28
CDR3 DNA: TGTGCCAGCAGACGATCCCAAGCGGACAGGGGGCGGACCGGGGAGCTGTTTTTT
CDR3 protein: CASRRSQADRGRTGELFF

clone size: .
D gene: TRBD2
J gene: TRBJ2-7
V gene: TRBV2
CDR3 DNA: TGTGCCAGCAGTGCGGGACTAGAGAGAAGCTCCTACGAGCAGTACTTC
CDR3 protein: CASSAGLERSSYEQYF

clone size: .
D gene: TRBD1
J gene: TRBJ1-2
V gene: TRBV19
CDR3 DNA: TGTGCCAGTGGTCCTTTTGCTGCGACAGGGGTTGGCTACACCTTC
CDR3 protein: CASGPFAATGVGYTF

clone size: .
D gene: TRBD1
J gene: TRBJ1-2
V gene: TRBV7-2
CDR3 DNA: TGTGCCAGCAGCTCAGAGACAGGGATCAGGGCGGGTGGCTACACCTTC
CDR3 protein: CASSSETGIRAGGYTF

clone size: .
D gene: TRBD1
J gene: TRBJ1-5
V gene: TRBV9
CDR3 DNA: TGTGCCAGCAGCGTAGGACAGGGGGAAGGTCAGCCCCAGCATTTT
CDR3 protein: CASSVGQGEGQPQHF

clone size: once
D gene: .
J gene: TRBJ1-2
V gene: TRBV6-5
CDR3 DNA: TGTGCCAGCACCTTAAGAGCACAGGGAAGGTATGGCTACACCTTC
CDR3 protein: CASTLRAQGRYGYTF

clone size: .
D gene: .
J gene: TRBJ2-3
V gene: TRBV7-6
CDR3 DNA: TGTGCCAGCAGCCCAGGACTCTTGACAGATACGCAGTATTTT
CDR3 protein: CASSPGLLTDTQYF

clone size: .
D gene: TRBD1
J gene: TRBJ1-6
V gene: TRBV4-1
CDR3 DNA: TGCGCCAGCAGCCAAGGATCAGGGACAGGAGGATCAAATTCACCCCTCCACTTT
CDR3 protein: CASSQGSGTGGSNSPLHF

clone size: .
D gene: TRBD1
J gene: TRBJ1-2
V gene: TRBV10-1
CDR3 DNA: TGCGCCAGCCTAACCAGGCGCAGGGGGGAGTTTAACTATGGCTACACCTTC
CDR3 protein: CASLTRRRGEFNYGYTF

clone size: .
D gene: TRBD1
J gene: TRBJ1-6
V gene: TRBV28
CDR3 DNA: TGTGCCAGCAGTTTTAACGACAGGGGGCTGTCACCCCTCCACTTT
CDR3 protein: CASSFNDRGLSPLHF

clone size: .
D gene: TRBD1
J gene: TRBJ1-2
V gene: TRBV30
CDR3 DNA: TGTGCCTGGAGTGAGACAGGGGGGTACTATGGCTACACCTTC
CDR3 protein: CAWSETGGYYGYTF

clone size: .
D gene: .
J gene: TRBJ1-3
V gene: TRBV9
CDR3 DNA: TGTGCCAGCAGCGTACCACAGACCAACCGGATATATTTT
CDR3 protein: CASSVPQTNRIYF

clone size: .
D gene: TRBD1
J gene: TRBJ2-7
V gene: TRBV4-3
CDR3 DNA: TGCGCCAGCAGCCAAGGAGATCCGGGACAGGGGTACTACGAGCAGTACTTC
CDR3 protein: CASSQGDPGQGYYEQYF

clone size: .
D gene: .
J gene: TRBJ2-7
V gene: TRBV2
CDR3 DNA: TGTGCCGGAGTTCCGGGACTCAAAGAAACGACTGGCTACGAGCAGTACTTC
CDR3 protein: CAGVPGLKETTGYEQYF

clone size: .
D gene: .
J gene: TRBJ1-2
V gene: TRBV19
CDR3 DNA: TGTGCCAGTAGTATCGGCCAGGGAGGGGGCTACACCTTC
CDR3 protein: CASSIGQGGGYTF

clone size: .
D gene: .
J gene: TRBJ2-7
V gene: TRBV7-9
CDR3 DNA: TGTGCCAGCAGCCCGGGGGGCGGGGGTACCTACGAGCAGTACTTC
CDR3 protein: CASSPGGGGTYEQYF

clone size: .
D gene: .
J gene: TRBJ1-1
V gene: TRBV6-5
CDR3 DNA: TGTGCCAGCAGTTACACTGGGGCTAACACTGAAGCTTTCTTT
CDR3 protein: CASSYTGANTEAFF